These 30 T cell receptor beta chains share one sample of origin, sequenced in a study of graft-versus-host responses after intestinal transplantation. This table comes from immunoSEQ multiplex PCR, and its TCRdb copy is limited to in-frame clones, with some not included. The table includes 8,000 to 8,500 clones, about 93% detected once. The sample was PBMCs, taken 11 days after intestinal transplantation. These receptors originate from a human patient who received an intestinal transplant, so some T cells may come from the graft donor.

The rearrangement joins TRBV6-4 to TRBJ2-1; 11 bases are a match to TRBD2. The J segment lost 4 bases and the V segment lost 5 bases, leaving 7 bases of the junction unmatched. The CDR3 is 16 amino acids. Germline V gene data show CDR1 as MRHNA and CDR2 as SNTAGT. The CDR3 loop is CASSPKTSGDYNEQFF. For the CDR3, the DNA is TGTGCCAGCAGTCCTAAGACTAGCGGGGATTACAATGAGCAGTTCTTC.

The chain employs TRBV11-2 and TRBJ2-1; 7 nucleotides align to TRBD2. CDR1 is SGHAT and CDR2 is FQNNGV in the germline V gene. CDR3 length: 15 residues. V gave up 0 bases and J gave up 6 bases; unmatched junction bases: 5. The CDR3 sequence: CASSLEPSSGNEQFF. The CDR3 DNA is TGTGCCAGCAGCTTAGAACCCTCTAGCGGCAATGAGCAGTTCTTC.

V usage is TRBV7-3 and J usage is TRBJ2-5, with 11 bases fitting TRBD2. The CDR3 runs 15 residues. The germline V gene encodes CDR1 SGHTA and CDR2 FQGTGA. Trimming at V came to 5 bases and at J to 5 bases, leaving 7 bases not matched to a gene. CDR3 nucleotide sequence: TGTGCCAGCAGCCTATATAGCGGGGGGGCGGAGACCCAGTACTTC. Translated, it gives CASSLYSGGAETQYF.

This clone was picked up one time. The J gene is TRBJ2-7, the V gene TRBV15; no reliable D call. The CDR3 has 12 residues. Germline CDR1 LNHNV, CDR2 YYDKDF (reference sequence). Trimming left V 0 bases short and J 6 bases short, with 6 bases between. The CDR3 region has the DNA TGTGCCACCAGCAGAGAGGAAAGCGAGCAGTACGTC. Translating gives CATSREESEQYV.

The chain couples TRBV6-5 to TRBJ2-1; the D gene is possibly TRBD1 (5 bases). The CDR3 length is 15 residues. The V and J ends lost 5 bases and 2 bases respectively, with 13 bases between them. The germline CDR1 and CDR2 sequences are MNHEY and SVGAGI. CDR3 coding DNA: TGTGCCAGCAGTGGGGTCAGGGTGGCCTACAATGAGCAGTTCTTC. Translating it yields CASSGVRVAYNEQFF.

Points on this clone: The junction and the germline gene differ at one end; a read error may be behind it. The rearrangement links TRBV10-2 to TRBJ2-5, with 8 nucleotides matching TRBD1. Germline V lookup: CDR1 WSHSY, CDR2 SAAADI. The CDR3 length is 13 residues. CDR3 bases: TGCGCCAGCACTGAGACAGGGGCGGAGACCCAGTACTTC. Its translation is CASTETGAETQYF.

The gene calls are TRBV2 and TRBJ2-3; a weak D match, TRBD2 (5 bases). Germline loops: CDR1 SNHLY, CDR2 FYNNEI. Trimming cost V 4 bases and J 0 bases, with 14 bases left between them. The CDR3 extends over 16 amino acids. The CDR3 region is CASSVGAATSTDTQYF. For the CDR3, the DNA is TGTGCCAGCAGTGTAGGAGCGGCTACTAGCACAGATACGCAGTATTTT.

The chain uses TRBV28 and TRBJ2-3, with D tentatively TRBD1 (6 bases). The CDR3 runs 15 residues. CDR1 MDHEN and CDR2 SYDVKM come from the germline V gene. With 3 bases removed from V and 5 bases from J, the gap between germline ends came to 15 bases. Here the CDR3 reads CASSLESTGLDTQYF. The DNA for the CDR3 is TGTGCCAGCAGTTTGGAGAGTACAGGGTTAGATACGCAGTATTTT.

CDR3 DNA sequence: TGTGCCAGCACCACCAGTGACAGGGGGTACAATGAGCAGTTCTTC. This encodes CASTTSDRGYNEQFF. The chain recombines TRBV27 with TRBJ2-1; the match to TRBD1 covers 9 bases. V trimming: 7 bases; J trimming: 4 bases; junction bases outside the gene matches: 8. Germline CDR1 is MNHEY and CDR2 is SMNVEV (reference sequence). This CDR3 is built from 15 residues.

V usage is TRBV4-3 and J usage is TRBJ2-4, with 9 bases aligning to TRBD2. The CDR3 is 18 residues long. V lost 1 base, J lost 8 bases, and 15 bases stayed unmatched. CDR1 is LGHNA, CDR2 YSLEER, per germline. Written as DNA, the CDR3 is TGCGCCAGCAGCCAAGGGGTCGGCGGGGGGGCCGAAGTGGACATTCAGTACTTC. Its translation: CASSQGVGGGAEVDIQYF.

The V and J genes are TRBV7-2 and TRBJ1-3; 7 positions agree with TRBD1. This CDR3 has 15 amino acids. Germline V gene data show CDR1 as SGHTA and CDR2 as FQGNSA. V shed 2 bases, J shed 1 base, and the junction held 2 bases outside the gene matches. The CDR3 here is CASSLSRGSGNTIYF. In nucleotides, the CDR3 is TGTGCCAGCAGCTTATCCAGGGGGTCTGGAAACACCATATATTTT.

The V and J genes are TRBV2 and TRBJ2-5; 7 nucleotides line up with TRBD1. With the DNA end fitting TRBJ2-7 better, the J assignment may be wrong. There are 13 residues in the CDR3. CDR1 SNHLY and CDR2 FYNNEI come from the germline V gene. CDR3 loop: CASRQGFDYEQYF. DNA for the CDR3: TGTGCCAGCAGACAGGGGTTCGACTACGAGCAGTACTTC.

This chain joins TRBV5-5 and TRBJ2-7; weak D call: TRBD2 (5 bases). Germline CDR1 reads SGHKS; CDR2 reads YYEKEE (reference sequence). CDR3 size: 13 residues. Trimming pared 4 bases from V and 3 bases from J, leaving 11 bases between. The CDR3 sequence: CASSAGRDYEQYF. In DNA form, the CDR3 reads TGTGCCAGCAGCGCTGGGAGAGACTACGAGCAGTACTTC.

The chain couples TRBV5-1 to TRBJ2-7; the match to TRBD1 covers 8 bases. The germline gives CDR1 SGHRS, CDR2 YFSETQ. The CDR3 has 14 residues. The V and J ends lost 0 bases and 6 bases, in that order; junction bases with no gene match: 5. The CDR3 DNA sequence: TGCGCCAGCAGCTTGGGGACAGGGTGGGTCGAGCAGTACTTC. It is translated as CASSLGTGWVEQYF. Full variable domain (outside the CDR3, taken from reference TRBV5-1 and TRBJ2-7): KAGVTQTPRYLIKTRGQQVTLSCSPISGHRSVSWYQQTPGQGLQFLFEYFSETQRNKGNFPGRFSGRQFSNSRSEMNVSTLELGDSALYLCASSLGTGWVEQYFGPGTRLTVT.

The J gene is TRBJ1-1, the V gene TRBV6-1; TRBD1 is a possible D gene (5 bases). This CDR3 comprises 14 residues. Germline CDR1 and CDR2: MNHNS and SASEGT. V lost 7 bases to trimming and J lost 0 bases, with 12 bases between them. The CDR3 protein is CASKLQALNTEAFF. The CDR3 DNA reads TGTGCCAGCAAGTTACAGGCCCTGAACACTGAAGCTTTCTTT.

The rearrangement uses TRBV6-6 and TRBJ1-5; D not resolved. The germline V gene has CDR1 MNHNY and CDR2 SVGAGI (reference sequence). The V end was cut by 6 bases, the J end by 4 bases, with 7 bases between. The CDR3 is 12 residues long. The DNA of the CDR3 is TGTGCCAGCAGGGGGAGGAATCAGCCCCAGCATTTT. Translating gives CASRGRNQPQHF.

J is TRBJ2-7 and V is TRBV4-1; D may be TRBD2 (7 bases). V dropped 1 base and J dropped 3 bases, with 16 bases sitting between them. There are 16 residues in the CDR3. Germline V gene sequence: CDR1 MGHRA, CDR2 YSYEKL. DNA for the CDR3: TGCGCCAGCAGCCAAGTGGGCGGGGGCGCCCGCTACGAGCAGTACTTC. Translating gives CASSQVGGGARYEQYF.

V and J are TRBV9 and TRBJ2-3; TRBD2 matches at 8 bases. CDR3 length equals 14 residues. The V gene's germline CDR1 is SGDLS and CDR2 YYNGEE. J was trimmed by 0 bases and V by 5 bases; bases with no gene match: 2. Written as DNA, the CDR3 is TGTGCCAGCAGTTCTAGCGGGAGCACAGATACGCAGTATTTT. This gives the protein CASSSSGSTDTQYF.

The chain couples TRBV11-2 to TRBJ2-7; possible D gene TRBD1, 6 bases. The germline V gene has CDR1 SGHAT and CDR2 FQNNGV. V shed 1 base and J shed 3 bases, with 13 bases lying between them. This CDR3 has 15 residues. This CDR3 is CASSLGRTEIYEQYF. The DNA for the CDR3 is TGTGCCAGCAGCTTAGGCCGGACAGAGATCTACGAGCAGTACTTC.

The DNA for the CDR3 is TGCGCCAGCAGTCAATACGAGAGGCAGACCAAAGACGTTAACTATGGCTACACCTTC. It is translated as CASSQYERQTKDVNYGYTF. The rearrangement links TRBV23-1 to TRBJ1-2; no clear D. TRBV23-1 is an ORF for which the function is uncertain. The CDR3 runs to 19 residues. V was pared by 1 base and J by 1 base, with 22 bases between.

The chain carries TRBV11-2 and TRBJ2-7; D unclear. Germline V gene lookup returns CDR1 SGHAT and CDR2 FQNNGV. The CDR3 totals 14 residues. V was shortened by 1 base and J by 1 base, with 8 bases between the two germline ends. DNA for the CDR3: TGTGCCAGCAGCTTAGTTCGGGTATCCTACGAGCAGTACTTC. This encodes CASSLVRVSYEQYF.

V is TRBV4-2 and J is TRBJ1-2; tentative D call: TRBD1 (6 bases). V lost 0 bases and J lost 4, with 15 bases in between. This CDR3 has 16 residues. Germline V lookup: CDR1 LGHNA, CDR2 YNFKEQ. Here the CDR3 reads CASSQEEGGPLYGYTF. The CDR3, as DNA: TGTGCCAGCAGCCAAGAAGAGGGGGGGCCTCTCTATGGCTACACCTTC.

This clone was recorded only once. This chain uses TRBV6-5 with TRBJ2-1, with D possibly being TRBD2 (5 bases). The V gene's germline CDR1 is MNHEY and CDR2 SVGAGI. V lost 5 bases to trimming and J lost 0 bases, with 5 bases between them. There are 13 residues in the CDR3. The CDR3 sequence is CASSTSSYNEQFF. In DNA, the CDR3 is TGTGCCAGCAGTACTAGCTCCTACAATGAGCAGTTCTTC.

Notes on this clone: One end of the junction is discordant with germline, which a read error may explain. The V and J genes are TRBV19 and TRBJ2-3; D remains ambiguous. The length of the CDR3 is 12 residues. Germline CDR1 is LNHDA and CDR2 is SQIVND (reference sequence). The CDR3 here is CASSIDLNHFFW. The CDR3 bases are TGTGCCAGTAGTATAGATCTAAACCACTTTTTCTGG.

This clone was picked up a small number of times. This rearrangement joins TRBV5-6 to TRBJ1-4, with no clear D. CDR1 is SGHDT, CDR2 YYEEEE, per germline. The CDR3 is 16 amino acids. The V end lost 4 bases, the J end lost 0 bases, and 13 bases lay between the germline ends. CDR3 in DNA: TGTGCCAGCAGCCCCGGGCCGGGATCAACTAATGAAAAACTGTTTTTT. It encodes CASSPGPGSTNEKLFF.

The chain is built from TRBV5-5 and TRBJ2-2; 7 bases fit TRBD1. Trimming cost V 5 bases and J 4 bases; bases outside gene matches: 11. The CDR3 totals 16 residues. Germline-derived CDR1 and CDR2 are SGHKS and YYEKEE (reference sequence). DNA of the CDR3: TGTGCCAGCAGTACCCGAGACAGGGCCCTCACCGGGGAGCTGTTTTTT. Its protein is CASSTRDRALTGELFF.

The chain joins TRBV4-1 to TRBJ1-6, with 7 bases identical to TRBD1. Germline CDR1 reads MGHRA; CDR2 reads YSYEKL. V was clipped by 2 bases and J by 3 bases; unmatched bases: 4. The CDR3 runs to 16 residues. This chain's CDR3 is CASSQSDRVYNSPLHF. The CDR3 nucleotides read TGCGCCAGCAGCCAATCCGACAGGGTCTATAATTCACCCCTCCACTTT.

The chain couples TRBV6-5 to TRBJ1-1; 7 bases match TRBD1. V shed 2 bases, J shed 8 bases, and the junction held 8 bases outside the gene matches. Germline V gives CDR1 MNHEY, CDR2 SVGAGI. This CDR3 is 14 amino acids long. CDR3 amino acids: CASSYKPTGREAFF. The CDR3 nucleotides are TGTGCCAGCAGTTACAAACCGACAGGGAGGGAAGCTTTCTTT.

This CDR3 is CASSLTGQGLLNTEAFF. The CDR3 DNA sequence: TGTGCCAGCAGCTTAACGGGACAGGGGCTACTGAACACTGAAGCTTTCTTT. The genes are TRBV7-9 and TRBJ1-1; 10 bases are shared with TRBD1. V trimming: 2 bases; J trimming: 0 bases; junction bases outside the gene matches: 6. CDR1 and CDR2 (germline): SEHNR, FQNEAQ (reference sequence). The CDR3 spans 17 residues.

V usage is TRBV28 and J usage is TRBJ2-1; 8 bases are shared with TRBD1. Germline values: CDR1 MDHEN, CDR2 SYDVKM. The CDR3 runs 18 residues. V lost 4 bases, J lost 2 bases, and 13 bases stayed unmatched. The chain's CDR3 is CASSSGQGQFIPYNEQFF. CDR3 in DNA: TGTGCCAGCAGTTCCGGACAGGGTCAATTTATTCCCTACAATGAGCAGTTCTTC.